The 11 T cell receptor beta chains listed next were all sequenced from one sample in a study of neurological immune-mediated disorders. A single record per CDR3 protein comes from TCRdb applying MiXCR to the 5' RACE reads. The table shows tens of thousands of distinct CDR3 sequences, with about 13% occurring only once. Sequencing was done on a sample of PBMCs. These receptors came from a female donor in good health.

At least ten counts were recorded for this clonotype. V usage is TRBV20-1 and J usage is TRBJ2-7, with TRBD2 matching 10 bases. The germline V gene has CDR1 DFQATT and CDR2 SNEGSKA (reference sequence). V lost 2 bases, J lost 7 bases, and 5 bases stayed unmatched. The CDR3 has 13 residues. CDR3 DNA: TGCAGTGCTAGAAGCGGGAGGGCGGGGGAGCAGTACTTC. Protein sequence: CSARSGRAGEQYF.

This clonotype was observed at least ten times. This sequence joins TRBV5-1 and TRBJ2-7; 10 nucleotides line up with TRBD2. There are 14 residues in the CDR3. With 0 bases clipped from V and 4 bases from J, the junction kept 1 base outside the gene matches. Germline-derived CDR1 and CDR2 are SGHRS and YFSETQ. This chain's CDR3 is CASSLATSGYEQYF. The CDR3 DNA reads as TGCGCCAGCAGCTTGGCGACTAGCGGGTACGAGCAGTACTTC.

The chain is built from TRBV7-9 and TRBJ1-2; no reliable D call. The germline V gene encodes CDR1 SEHNR and CDR2 FQNEAQ (reference sequence). V lost 4 bases and J 7 bases, leaving 10 bases between the germline ends. The CDR3 has 12 residues. The CDR3 sequence is CASSSQVGGYTF. Here the CDR3 DNA reads TGTGCCAGCAGCTCTCAAGTCGGTGGCTACACCTTC.

This clonotype was seen many times. This chain links TRBV5-1 with TRBJ1-1, with D possibly matching TRBD1 (5 bases). V lost 4 bases to trimming and J lost 2 bases, with 9 bases between them. CDR1 and CDR2 (germline): SGHRS, YFSETQ. The CDR3 is 13 amino acids. The CDR3 is CASSRTGNTEAFF. The CDR3 nucleotides are TGCGCCAGCAGCAGAACAGGTAACACTGAAGCTTTCTTT.

In its sample, this clonotype was seen many times. V gene TRBV30 combines with J gene TRBJ2-1, with unresolved D. The CDR3 has 12 amino acids. Germline V lookup: CDR1 GTSNPN, CDR2 SVGIG (reference sequence). V lost 0 bases to trimming and J lost 9 bases, with 9 bases between them. The chain's CDR3 is CAWSVRVSEQFF. In DNA form, the CDR3 reads TGTGCCTGGAGTGTACGGGTCTCTGAGCAGTTCTTC.

This clonotype was counted at least ten times. The J gene is TRBJ1-1, the V gene TRBV29-1; 9 bases fit TRBD1. V lost 3 bases to trimming and J lost 1 base; unmatched junction nucleotides: 9. The CDR3 is 16 amino acids. CDR1 and CDR2 from the germline V gene are SQVTM and ANQGSEA. The CDR3 DNA is TGCAGCGTTGATCCGGACAGGGGTGATTGGAACACTGAAGCTTTCTTT. Protein sequence: CSVDPDRGDWNTEAFF. The variable domain in full, completed from reference TRBV29-1 and TRBJ1-1, reads SAVISQKPSRDICQRGTSLTIQCQVDSQVTMMFWYRQQPGQSLTLIATANQGSEATYESGFVIDKFPISRPNLTFSTLTVSNMSPEDSSIYLCSVDPDRGDWNTEAFFGQGTRLTVV.

This clonotype was observed at least ten times. This chain links TRBV5-1 with TRBJ2-3, with 7 nucleotides matching TRBD1. CDR1 and CDR2 (germline): SGHRS, YFSETQ. The trim removed 1 base at V and 4 bases at J, leaving 9 bases unmatched. This CDR3 is 16 amino acids long. As DNA, the CDR3 is TGCGCCAGCAGCTTGTGGGCAGGGGGTAGTGCAGATACGCAGTATTTT. Translation: CASSLWAGGSADTQYF.

The chain recombines TRBV7-9 with TRBJ2-7; 10 nucleotides agree with TRBD1. The CDR3 sequence is 14 residues long. Germline loops: CDR1 SEHNR, CDR2 FQNEAQ (reference sequence). The J segment lost 3 bases and the V segment lost 8 bases, leaving 7 bases of the junction unmatched. CDR3: CASGSDRGFYEQYF. DNA for the CDR3: TGTGCCAGCGGTTCGGACAGGGGGTTCTACGAGCAGTACTTC.

This clonotype appeared many times. The V gene is TRBV20-1, the J gene TRBJ2-7; 8 bases are shared with TRBD2. The CDR3 totals 12 residues. Germline CDR1 DFQATT, CDR2 SNEGSKA (reference sequence). The V gene end was trimmed by 4 bases and the J gene end by 2 bases; junction bases not matched to a gene: 1. The CDR3 DNA is TGCAGTGCTAAGCGGGGGCCCTACGAGCAGTACTTC. This sequence encodes CSAKRGPYEQYF.

This clonotype was detected ten times or more. The CDR3 region has the DNA TGTGCCAGCAGCTTAGTGGGACAGGGGAGCACTGAAGCTTTCTTT. Encoded protein: CASSLVGQGSTEAFF. The genes are TRBV7-2 and TRBJ1-1; 10 nucleotides align to TRBD1. The CDR3 is made up of 15 amino acids. With 1 base clipped from V and 4 bases from J, the junction kept 3 bases outside the gene matches. The germline CDR1 and CDR2 sequences are SGHTA and FQGNSA.

This clonotype was counted at least ten times. This chain links TRBV20-1 with TRBJ1-5; TRBD1 matches 8 bases. Per the germline V gene, CDR1 is DFQATT and CDR2 is SNEGSKA (reference sequence). V lost 5 bases to trimming and J lost 5 bases; unmatched junction nucleotides: 14. The CDR3 runs 16 residues. The CDR3 DNA reads as TGCAGTGCTGGGGGGCCAGGACAGGGCCTTTATCAGCCCCAGCATTTT. Protein product: CSAGGPGQGLYQPQHF.